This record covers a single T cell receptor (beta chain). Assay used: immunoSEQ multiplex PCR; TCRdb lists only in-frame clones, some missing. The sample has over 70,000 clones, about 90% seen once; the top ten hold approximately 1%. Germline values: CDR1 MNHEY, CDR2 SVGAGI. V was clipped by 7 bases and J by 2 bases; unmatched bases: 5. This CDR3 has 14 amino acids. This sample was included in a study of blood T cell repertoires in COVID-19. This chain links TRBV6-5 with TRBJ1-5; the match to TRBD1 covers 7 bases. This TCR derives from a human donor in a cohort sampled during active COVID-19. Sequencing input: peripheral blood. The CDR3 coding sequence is TGTGCCAGCAAAGGGGGCCGGGGCAATCAGCCCCAGCATTTT. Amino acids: CASKGGRGNQPQHF.